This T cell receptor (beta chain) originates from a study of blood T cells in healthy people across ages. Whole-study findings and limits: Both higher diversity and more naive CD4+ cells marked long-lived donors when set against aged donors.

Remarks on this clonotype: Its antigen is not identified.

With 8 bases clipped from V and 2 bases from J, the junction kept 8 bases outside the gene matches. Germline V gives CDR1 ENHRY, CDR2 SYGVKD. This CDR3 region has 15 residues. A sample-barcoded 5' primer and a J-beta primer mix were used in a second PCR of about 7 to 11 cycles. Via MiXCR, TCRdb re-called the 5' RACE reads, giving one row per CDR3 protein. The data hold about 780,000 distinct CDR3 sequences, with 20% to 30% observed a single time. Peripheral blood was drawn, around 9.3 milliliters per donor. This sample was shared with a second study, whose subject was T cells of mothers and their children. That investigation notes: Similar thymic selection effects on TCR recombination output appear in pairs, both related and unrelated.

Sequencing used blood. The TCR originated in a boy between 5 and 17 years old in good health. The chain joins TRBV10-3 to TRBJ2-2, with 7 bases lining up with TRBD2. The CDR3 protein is CAISMAGVNTGELFF. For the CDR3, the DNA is TGTGCCATCTCCATGGCGGGGGTAAACACCGGGGAGCTGTTTTTT.